The 20 T cell receptor beta chains given below trace back to one sample, sequenced in a study of cytomegalovirus exposure and HLA in healthy donors. This PCR relied on a set of 60 Vbeta primers and 13 Jbeta primers. Profiled with immunoSEQ multiplex PCR; TCRdb holds only in-frame clones, not every one. The sample has approximately 70,000 clones; 74% are singletons. The source material was PBMCs. These receptors all come from a human donor in good health.

The gene calls are TRBV5-4 and TRBJ1-5; a possible D gene is TRBD1 (6 bases). This CDR3 spans 13 amino acids. Per the germline V gene, CDR1 is SGHNT and CDR2 is YYREEE (reference sequence). Trimming took off 2 bases at V and 9 bases at J, with 12 bases between the two ends. CDR3 DNA sequence: TGTGCCAGCAGCTTAGGGGCAGGGGCGCCCCAGCATTTT. This translates into CASSLGAGAPQHF.

This sequence joins TRBV9 and TRBJ2-7, with D tentatively TRBD1 (5 bases). Trimming shortened V by 0 bases and J by 7 bases, and 14 bases separated the two germline ends. This CDR3 has 14 amino acids. CDR1 is SGDLS, CDR2 YYNGEE, per germline. In DNA form, the CDR3 reads TGTGCCAGCAGCGTAGTCGGCCAGGGCGGAGAGCAGTACTTC. The encoded protein is CASSVVGQGGEQYF.

This chain connects TRBV6-1 to TRBJ2-7; 12 bases align to TRBD2. CDR1 is MNHNS, CDR2 SASEGT, per germline. CDR3 size: 16 residues. V lost 4 bases and J lost 4; bases outside the gene matches: 8. CDR3 in DNA: TGTGCCAGCAGTGGTTCGCTAGCGGGAGGGGGGTACGAGCAGTACTTC. Translated: CASSGSLAGGGYEQYF.

The chain is built from TRBV30 and TRBJ1-1; D remains unclear. Germline loops: CDR1 GTSNPN, CDR2 SVGIG (reference sequence). CDR3 length: 15 residues. Between the trimmed V and J ends, which lost 5 bases and 2 bases, there was a span of 18 bases. CDR3 residues: CAWFYRGEGNTEAFF. The CDR3 bases are TGTGCCTGGTTCTACCGTGGGGAGGGAAACACTGAAGCTTTCTTT.

This clone was observed a single time. V is TRBV28 and J is TRBJ2-7; 11 bases are a match to TRBD2. The CDR3 loop spans 14 amino acids. The V and J ends lost 5 bases and 3 bases, in that order; junction bases with no gene match: 3. Germline loops: CDR1 MDHEN, CDR2 SYDVKM. CDR3 nucleotide sequence: TGTGCCAGCAGTGAACTAGCGGGAGACTACGAGCAGTACTTC. It specifies CASSELAGDYEQYF.

The chain carries TRBV10-3 and TRBJ2-1; D is possibly TRBD2 (6 bases). The V end lost 6 bases, the J end lost 4 bases, and 13 bases lay between the germline ends. Per the germline V gene, CDR1 is ENHRY and CDR2 is SYGVKD. This CDR3 is built from 14 residues. The CDR3 region is CAISRRGGYNEQFF. CDR3 coding DNA: TGTGCCATCAGCCGGAGGGGCGGTTACAATGAGCAGTTCTTC.

This chain joins TRBV2 and TRBJ1-5, with TRBD1 matching 10 bases. Germline CDR1 and CDR2: SNHLY and FYNNEI. V dropped 8 bases and J dropped 7; count of bases not matched to a gene: 5. CDR3 length: 13 amino acids. The CDR3 reads CASVGDRGQPQHF. The CDR3 bases are TGTGCCAGCGTGGGGGACAGGGGCCAGCCCCAGCATTTT.

V is TRBV19 and J is TRBJ2-3, with 7 bases that match TRBD2. Germline trimming cut 3 bases from V and 4 bases from J; bases unmatched to any gene: 4. The CDR3 is 14 residues long. Germline V gene lookup returns CDR1 LNHDA and CDR2 SQIVND (reference sequence). CDR3 sequence: CASSIGGSADTQYF. The CDR3 region has the DNA TGTGCCAGTAGTATCGGCGGGAGCGCAGATACGCAGTATTTT.

The chain employs TRBV28 and TRBJ2-7, with 10 bases fitting TRBD1. V gave up 5 bases and J gave up 8 bases; unmatched junction bases: 12. The CDR3 is 15 residues long. Germline assignment: CDR1 MDHEN and CDR2 SYDVKM. The CDR3 protein is CASSLPGQGIQKQYF. The CDR3 nucleotides are TGTGCCAGCAGTCTGCCGGGACAGGGGATTCAGAAGCAGTACTTC.

The chain combines TRBV7-7 with TRBJ2-2, with TRBD1 matching over 8 bases. CDR1 is SSHAT, CDR2 FNYEAQ, per germline (reference sequence). V lost 5 bases to trimming and J lost 2 bases; unmatched junction nucleotides: 7. This CDR3 is built from 16 residues. Written as DNA, the CDR3 is TGTGCCAGCAGCCCTCTGACAGGGGCTAACACCGGGGAGCTGTTTTTT. As protein: CASSPLTGANTGELFF.

In its sample, this clone was seen a few times. The CDR3 nucleotides are TGTGCCAGCAGCTTCAAACAGGGTAAGCAGTTCTTC. Protein: CASSFKQGKQFF. The V gene is TRBV7-9, the J gene TRBJ2-1, with TRBD1 as a possible D gene (6 bases). CDR1 is SEHNR and CDR2 is FQNEAQ in the germline V gene (reference sequence). The CDR3 length is 12 residues. Trimming took 3 bases from V and 11 from J, leaving 11 bases between them.

The gene calls are TRBV29-1 and TRBJ1-2, with D maybe TRBD1 (6 bases). Trimming took off 4 bases at V and 7 bases at J, with 16 bases between the two ends. Germline loops: CDR1 SQVTM, CDR2 ANQGSEA. This CDR3 comprises 13 residues. The chain's CDR3 is CSVGGGAGGGYTF. Here the CDR3 DNA reads TGCAGCGTTGGGGGGGGCGCGGGTGGTGGCTACACCTTC.

The gene calls are TRBV11-3 and TRBJ2-6; the D gene is possibly TRBD1 (6 bases). Trimming stripped 6 bases from V and 0 bases from J, with 21 bases between. CDR1 is SGHNT and CDR2 is YENEEA in the germline V gene. CDR3 size: 19 residues. CDR3 in amino acids: CASSNLRDTTFSGANVLTF. The CDR3 nucleotides are TGTGCCAGCAGTAACCTCCGGGACACGACCTTCTCTGGGGCCAACGTCCTGACTTTC.

This clone was recorded a few times. The gene calls are TRBV18 and TRBJ2-7; 8 bases are shared with TRBD1. V lost 3 bases and J lost 3; bases outside the gene matches: 4. The CDR3 extends over 14 amino acids. Germline V gives CDR1 KGHSH, CDR2 LQKENI. CDR3 region: CASSPGQGLYEQYF. CDR3 nucleotides: TGTGCCAGCTCACCCGGACAGGGCCTCTACGAGCAGTACTTC.

V usage is TRBV4-1 and J usage is TRBJ2-1; 8 bases are a match to TRBD2. Losses at the gene ends were 0 bases for V and 8 bases for J; bases not matched to a gene: 6. There are 15 residues in the CDR3. The germline gives CDR1 MGHRA, CDR2 YSYEKL. The CDR3 protein is CASSQEGTSLYEQFF. Written as DNA, the CDR3 is TGCGCCAGCAGCCAAGAGGGGACTAGTTTGTATGAGCAGTTCTTC.

The chain has TRBV9 and TRBJ2-7; 10 nucleotides agree with TRBD2. The germline CDR1 and CDR2 sequences are SGDLS and YYNGEE. The CDR3 loop spans 14 amino acids. V gave up 4 bases and J gave up 6 bases; unmatched junction bases: 7. CDR3 DNA: TGTGCCAGCAGCCCCAGGACTAGCGGAGCCGAGCAGTACTTC. Its protein product is CASSPRTSGAEQYF. The full variable domain, rest sourced from reference TRBV9 and TRBJ2-7, is DSGVTQTPKHLITATGQRVTLRCSPRSGDLSVYWYQQSLDQGLQFLIQYYNGEERAKGNILERFSAQQFPDLHSELNLSSLELGDSALYFCASSPRTSGAEQYFGPGTRLTVT.

This clone was found a few times. The CDR3 is CASSQGGQGERVGNQPQHF. Here the CDR3 DNA reads TGTGCCAGCAGCCAGGGAGGACAGGGGGAAAGGGTGGGCAATCAGCCCCAGCATTTT. The gene calls are TRBV4-2 and TRBJ1-5, with 10 bases aligning to TRBD1. CDR3 length equals 19 residues. Germline assignment: CDR1 LGHNA and CDR2 YNFKEQ. Trimming at V came to 3 bases and at J to 2 bases, leaving 13 bases not matched to a gene.

This rearrangement joins TRBV15 to TRBJ2-7; TRBD1 agrees at 9 bases. The CDR3 runs to 15 residues. From germline, CDR1 is LNHNV and CDR2 YYDKDF (reference sequence). V was pared by 3 bases and J by 5 bases, with 8 bases of the junction left unmatched. The CDR3 loop is CATSSYRDRDNEQYF. The CDR3 DNA reads as TGTGCCACCAGCAGTTACCGGGACAGGGACAACGAGCAGTACTTC. The full variable domain, in which reference TRBV15 and TRBJ2-7 provide the parts outside the CDR3, is DAMVIQNPRYQVTQFGKPVTLSCSQTLNHNVMYWYQQKSSQAPKLLFHYYDKDFNNEADTPDNFQSRRPNTSFCFLDIRSPGLGDTAMYLCATSSYRDRDNEQYFGPGTRLTVT.

This chain connects TRBV19 to TRBJ2-2; tentatively, D is TRBD1 (5 bases). The CDR3 totals 16 residues. V lost 5 bases to trimming and J lost 5 bases, with 18 bases between them. Germline values: CDR1 LNHDA, CDR2 SQIVND (reference sequence). The CDR3 sequence: CASSGGHWRETGELFF. The DNA of the CDR3 is TGTGCCAGTAGTGGCGGACACTGGCGCGAAACCGGGGAGCTGTTTTTT.

This rearrangement joins TRBV4-1 to TRBJ1-2; TRBD1 agrees at 8 bases. Trimming at V came to 0 bases and at J to 4 bases, leaving 7 bases not matched to a gene. CDR1 and CDR2 from the germline V gene are MGHRA and YSYEKL. CDR3 length: 16 residues. In DNA, the CDR3 is TGCGCCAGCAGCCAAGAAGGGACAGGTCAAATCTATGGCTACACCTTC. Translated: CASSQEGTGQIYGYTF.